This T cell receptor (beta chain) was sequenced during a study of T cell responses to AZD1222 COVID-19 vaccine. Produced via immunoSEQ multiplex PCR; TCRdb's table is partial and in-frame only. The repertoire has about 150,000 clones, over 85% of them found once; the top ten carry under 2%. The germline V and J ends were trimmed by 0 bases and 4 bases, with 12 bases remaining between them. This CDR3 is 14 amino acids long. CDR1 GTSNPN and CDR2 SVGIG come from the germline V gene (reference sequence). As to this clone: The antigen remains unidentified.

Study-wide results and limits: Seropositivity was recorded at baseline in only a handful of AZD1222 recipients.

The material sequenced was peripheral blood, taken 28 days after the second AZD1222 dose. The J gene is TRBJ1-2, the V gene TRBV30, with D unresolved. The source of this sequence is an adult who received the AZD1222 COVID-19 vaccine. CDR3 DNA: TGTGCCTGGAGTGTACGTCGAGGGTTCTATGGCTACACCTTC. Translating gives CAWSVRRGFYGYTF. Based on the CDR3 plus reference TRBV30 and TRBJ1-2, the full variable domain is SQTIHQWPATLVQPVGSPLSLECTVEGTSNPNLYWYRQAAGRGLQLLFYSVGIGQISSEVPQNLSASRPQDRQFILSSKKLLLSDSGFYLCAWSVRRGFYGYTFGSGTRLTVV.